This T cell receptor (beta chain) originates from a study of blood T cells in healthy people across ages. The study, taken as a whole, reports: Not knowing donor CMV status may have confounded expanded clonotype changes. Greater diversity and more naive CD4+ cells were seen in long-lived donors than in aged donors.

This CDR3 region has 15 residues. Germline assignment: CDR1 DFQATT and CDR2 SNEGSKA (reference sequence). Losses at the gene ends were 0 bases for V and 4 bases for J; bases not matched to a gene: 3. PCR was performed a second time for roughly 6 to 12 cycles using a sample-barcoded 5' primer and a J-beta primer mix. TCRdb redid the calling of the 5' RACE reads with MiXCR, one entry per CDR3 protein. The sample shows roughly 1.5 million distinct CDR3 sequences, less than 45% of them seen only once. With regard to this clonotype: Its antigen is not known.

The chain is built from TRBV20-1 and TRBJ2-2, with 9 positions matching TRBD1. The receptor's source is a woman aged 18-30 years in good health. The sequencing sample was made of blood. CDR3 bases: TGCAGTGCTAGAGATCGACAGGGGGGCACCGGGGAGCTGTTTTTT. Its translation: CSARDRQGGTGELFF.